This T cell receptor beta chain was sequenced for a study of T cells after yellow fever vaccination. With V trimmed by 7 bases and J by 3 bases, 5 bases remained unmatched. This CDR3 has 13 amino acids. CDR1 and CDR2 (germline): WSHSY, SAAADI. TCRdb reanalysed the 5' RACE reads using MiXCR and keeps one entry per CDR3 protein. The sample has some 560,000 distinct CDR3 sequences, about 17% seen once. The material was PBMCs, obtained less than 6 days after the first yellow fever vaccination. The rearrangement joins TRBV10-2 to TRBJ1-1; 7 nucleotides align to TRBD1. The receptor was derived from a man between 18 and 29 years old who received the YFV17D yellow fever vaccine. CDR3 coding DNA: TGCGCCAGCAAAAACAGGGGAGACACTGAAGCTTTCTTT. Amino acids: CASKNRGDTEAFF.